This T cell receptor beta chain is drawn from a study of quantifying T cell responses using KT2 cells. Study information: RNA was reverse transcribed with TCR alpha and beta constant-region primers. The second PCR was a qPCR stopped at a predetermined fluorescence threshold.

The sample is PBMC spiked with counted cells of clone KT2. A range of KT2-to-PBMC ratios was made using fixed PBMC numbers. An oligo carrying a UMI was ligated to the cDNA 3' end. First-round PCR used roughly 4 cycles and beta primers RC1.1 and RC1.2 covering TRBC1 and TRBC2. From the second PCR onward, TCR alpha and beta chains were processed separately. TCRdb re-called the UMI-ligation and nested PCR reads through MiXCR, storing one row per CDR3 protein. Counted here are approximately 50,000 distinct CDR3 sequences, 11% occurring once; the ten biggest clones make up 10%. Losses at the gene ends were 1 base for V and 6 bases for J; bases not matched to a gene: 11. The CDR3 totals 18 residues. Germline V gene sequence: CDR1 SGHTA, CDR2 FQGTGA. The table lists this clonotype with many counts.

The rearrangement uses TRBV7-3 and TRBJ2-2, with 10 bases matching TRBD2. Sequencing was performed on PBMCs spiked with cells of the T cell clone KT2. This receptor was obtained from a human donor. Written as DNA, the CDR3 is TGTGCCAGCAGCTTAAAGGCGTCGCTAGCGGGAGTGGCCGGGGAGCTGTTTTTT. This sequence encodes CASSLKASLAGVAGELFF. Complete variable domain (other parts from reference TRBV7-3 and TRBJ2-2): GAGVSQTPSNKVTEKGKYVELRCDPISGHTALYWYRQSLGQGPEFLIYFQGTGAADDSGLPNDRFFAVRPEGSVSTLKIQRTERGDSAVYLCASSLKASLAGVAGELFFGEGSRLTVL.